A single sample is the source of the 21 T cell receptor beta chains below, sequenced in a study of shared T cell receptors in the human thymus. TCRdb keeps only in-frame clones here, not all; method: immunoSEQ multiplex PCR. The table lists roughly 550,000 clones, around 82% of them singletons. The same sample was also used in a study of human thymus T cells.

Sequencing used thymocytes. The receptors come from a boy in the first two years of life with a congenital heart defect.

CDR3 in amino acids: CASSETDTF. DNA for the CDR3: TGTGCCAGCAGTGAGACAGATACCTTC. The gene calls are TRBV25-1 and TRBJ1-2; D is possibly TRBD1 (5 bases). V lost 3 bases and J 14 bases, leaving 7 bases between the germline ends. CDR1 is MGHDK, CDR2 SYGVNS, per germline. This CDR3 has 9 amino acids.

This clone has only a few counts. In DNA, the CDR3 is TGTGCCAGCACGGATAGCGGGTTGTCCTACGAGCAGTACTTC. Its protein product is CASTDSGLSYEQYF. The chain employs TRBV6-5 and TRBJ2-7; the match to TRBD2 covers 7 bases. The CDR3 has 14 amino acids. The germline gives CDR1 MNHEY, CDR2 SVGAGI. J gave up 1 base and V 7 bases, and 7 bases lay outside the gene matches.

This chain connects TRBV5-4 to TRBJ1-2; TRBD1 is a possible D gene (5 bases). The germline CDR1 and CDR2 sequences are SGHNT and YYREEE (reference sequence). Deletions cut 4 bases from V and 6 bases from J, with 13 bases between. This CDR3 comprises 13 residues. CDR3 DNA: TGTGCCAGCAGCCCTGGGGCAGGACATGGCTACACCTTC. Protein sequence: CASSPGAGHGYTF.

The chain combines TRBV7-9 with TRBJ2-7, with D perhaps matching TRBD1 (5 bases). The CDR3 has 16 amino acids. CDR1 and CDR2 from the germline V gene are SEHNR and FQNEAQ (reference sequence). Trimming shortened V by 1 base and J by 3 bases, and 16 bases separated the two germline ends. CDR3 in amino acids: CASSLGPTVEGYEQYF. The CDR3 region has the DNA TGTGCCAGCAGCTTAGGTCCGACAGTCGAAGGCTACGAGCAGTACTTC.

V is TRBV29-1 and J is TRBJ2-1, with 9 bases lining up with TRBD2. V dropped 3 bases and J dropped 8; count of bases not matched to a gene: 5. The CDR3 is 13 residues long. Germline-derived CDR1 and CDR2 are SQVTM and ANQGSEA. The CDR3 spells CSVEWREGDEQFF. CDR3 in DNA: TGCAGCGTTGAGTGGCGGGAGGGGGATGAGCAGTTCTTC.

The DNA for the CDR3 is TGCGCCAGCAGCCTTACTGGACCGGGAGTCGGGCCCTACAATGAGCAGTTCTTC. Its translation is CASSLTGPGVGPYNEQFF. The V and J genes are TRBV5-1 and TRBJ2-1, with D tentatively TRBD2 (6 bases). The V end was cut by 4 bases, the J end by 2 bases, with 22 bases between. The CDR3 consists of 18 residues. Germline CDR1 and CDR2: SGHRS and YFSETQ.

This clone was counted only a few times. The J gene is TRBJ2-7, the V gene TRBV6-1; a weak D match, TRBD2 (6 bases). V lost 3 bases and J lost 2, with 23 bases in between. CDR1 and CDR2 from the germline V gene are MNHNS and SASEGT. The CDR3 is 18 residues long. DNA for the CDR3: TGTGCCAGCAGTGATACTTACGGTGGGGACGGGAGAACCTACGAGCAGTACTTC. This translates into CASSDTYGGDGRTYEQYF.

The CDR3 spells CASSDSSGLSYEQYF. DNA of the CDR3: TGCGCCAGCAGTGATAGTAGCGGCCTCTCCTACGAGCAGTACTTC. V is TRBV10-1 and J is TRBJ2-7, with D possibly matching TRBD2 (6 bases). The CDR3 has 15 amino acids. V was pared by 3 bases and J by 0 bases, with 12 bases between. CDR1 is WNHNN, CDR2 SYGVQD, per germline (reference sequence).

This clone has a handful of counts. In DNA, the CDR3 is TGCGCCAGCAGCCCTGGACAGCTCTCCTACGAGCAGTACTTC. Protein product: CASSPGQLSYEQYF. This chain uses TRBV5-1 with TRBJ2-7; a possible D gene is TRBD1 (6 bases). The CDR3 is made up of 14 amino acids. The V gene lost 4 bases and the J gene lost 0 bases, with 11 bases spanning the gap. Germline V CDR1 and CDR2: SGHRS, YFSETQ.

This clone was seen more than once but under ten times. The DNA for the CDR3 is TGTGCCAGCAGCTTACGGGGGGGAATGACTGAAGCTTTCTTT. It is translated as CASSLRGGMTEAFF. The chain uses TRBV14 and TRBJ1-1; D might be TRBD1 (5 bases). The germline gives CDR1 SGHDN, CDR2 FVKESK. The CDR3 is 14 residues long. Trimming took 5 bases from V and 5 from J, leaving 15 bases between them.

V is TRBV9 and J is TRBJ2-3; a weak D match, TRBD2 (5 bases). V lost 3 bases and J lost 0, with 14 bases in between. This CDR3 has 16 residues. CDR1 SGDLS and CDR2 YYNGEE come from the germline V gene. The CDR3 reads CASSDSRASSTDTQYF. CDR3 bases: TGTGCCAGCAGCGATTCGAGGGCCTCTAGCACAGATACGCAGTATTTT.

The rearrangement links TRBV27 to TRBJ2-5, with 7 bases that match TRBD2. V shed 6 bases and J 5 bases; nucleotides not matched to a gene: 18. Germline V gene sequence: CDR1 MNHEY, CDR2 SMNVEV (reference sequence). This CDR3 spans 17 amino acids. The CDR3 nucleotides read TGTGCCAGCAGCAAGAACTCTAGCGGAGGGGCGTGGGAGACCCAGTACTTC. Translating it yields CASSKNSSGGAWETQYF.

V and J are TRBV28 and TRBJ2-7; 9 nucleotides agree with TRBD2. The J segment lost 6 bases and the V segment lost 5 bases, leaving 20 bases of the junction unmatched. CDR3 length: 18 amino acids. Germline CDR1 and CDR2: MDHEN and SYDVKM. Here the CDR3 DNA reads TGTGCCAGCAGTCCCTCAGCGGGAGGCTTAATAGGGCTACTCGAGCAGTACTTC. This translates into CASSPSAGGLIGLLEQYF.

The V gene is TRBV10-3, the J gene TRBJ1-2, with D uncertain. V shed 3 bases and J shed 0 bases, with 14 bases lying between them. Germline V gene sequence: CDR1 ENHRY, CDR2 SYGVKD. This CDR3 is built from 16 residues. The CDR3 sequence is CAISDPDSWANYGYTF. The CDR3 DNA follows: TGTGCCATCAGTGACCCGGACTCCTGGGCTAACTATGGCTACACCTTC.

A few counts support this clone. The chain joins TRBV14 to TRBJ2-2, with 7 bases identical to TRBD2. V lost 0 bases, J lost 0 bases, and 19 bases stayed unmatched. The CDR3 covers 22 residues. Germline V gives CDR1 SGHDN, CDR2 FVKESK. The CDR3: CASSQDFTLLRHSGANTGELFF. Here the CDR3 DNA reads TGTGCCAGCAGCCAAGATTTCACACTTCTGAGACACAGCGGGGCGAACACCGGGGAGCTGTTTTTT.

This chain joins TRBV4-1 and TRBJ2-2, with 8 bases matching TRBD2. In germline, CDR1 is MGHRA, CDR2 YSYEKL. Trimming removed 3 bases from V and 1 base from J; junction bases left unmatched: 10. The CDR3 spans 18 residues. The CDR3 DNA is TGCGCCAGCAGCCAGGTTTCAACTAGCGGAGTGAACACCGGGGAGCTGTTTTTT. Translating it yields CASSQVSTSGVNTGELFF.

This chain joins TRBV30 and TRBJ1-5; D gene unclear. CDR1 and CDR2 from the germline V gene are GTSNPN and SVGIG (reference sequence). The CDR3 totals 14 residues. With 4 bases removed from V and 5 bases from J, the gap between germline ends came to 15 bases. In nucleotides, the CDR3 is TGTGCCTGGAAACCAGGTGCCGGGGATCAGCCCCAGCATTTT. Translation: CAWKPGAGDQPQHF.

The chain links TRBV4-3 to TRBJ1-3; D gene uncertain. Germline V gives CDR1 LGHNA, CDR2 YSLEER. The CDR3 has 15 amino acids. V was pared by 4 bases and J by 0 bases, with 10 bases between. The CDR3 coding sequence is TGCGCCAGCAGCCGGAGCCATGGCTCTGGAAACACCATATATTTT. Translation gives CASSRSHGSGNTIYF.

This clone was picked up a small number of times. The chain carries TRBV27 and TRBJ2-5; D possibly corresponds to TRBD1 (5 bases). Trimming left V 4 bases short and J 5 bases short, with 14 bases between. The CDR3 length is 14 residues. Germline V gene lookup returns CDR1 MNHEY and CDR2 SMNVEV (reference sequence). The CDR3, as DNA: TGTGCCAGCAGTTATTCGACAGCCGGGGAGACCCAGTACTTC. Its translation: CASSYSTAGETQYF.

The CDR3 DNA follows: TGTGCCAGCAGCCTCCTGAGGCAGGGGGCTTGGTATGGCTACACCTTC. This encodes CASSLLRQGAWYGYTF. This chain links TRBV5-4 with TRBJ1-2; TRBD1 matches at 8 bases. V lost 4 bases, J lost 5 bases, and 13 bases stayed unmatched. Germline lookup yields CDR1 SGHNT and CDR2 YYREEE (reference sequence). The CDR3 spans 16 residues.

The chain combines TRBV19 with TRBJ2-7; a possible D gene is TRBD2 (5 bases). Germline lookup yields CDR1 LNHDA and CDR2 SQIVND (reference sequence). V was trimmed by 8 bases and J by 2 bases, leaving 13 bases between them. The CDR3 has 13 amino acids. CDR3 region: CASRRAAPYEQYF. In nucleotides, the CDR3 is TGTGCCAGTCGAAGAGCGGCCCCCTACGAGCAGTACTTC.